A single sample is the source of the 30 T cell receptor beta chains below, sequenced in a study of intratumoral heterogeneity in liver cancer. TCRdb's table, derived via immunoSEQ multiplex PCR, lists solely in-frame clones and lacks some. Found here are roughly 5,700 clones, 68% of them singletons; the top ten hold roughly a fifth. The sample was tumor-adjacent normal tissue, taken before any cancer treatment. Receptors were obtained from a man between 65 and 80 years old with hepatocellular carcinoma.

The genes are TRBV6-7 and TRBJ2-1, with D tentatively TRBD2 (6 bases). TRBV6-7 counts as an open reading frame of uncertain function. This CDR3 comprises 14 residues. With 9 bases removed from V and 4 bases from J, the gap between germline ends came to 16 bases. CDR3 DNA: TGTGCCAGGGCCCAGGCTAGCGCATACAATGAGCAGTTCTTC. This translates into CARAQASAYNEQFF.

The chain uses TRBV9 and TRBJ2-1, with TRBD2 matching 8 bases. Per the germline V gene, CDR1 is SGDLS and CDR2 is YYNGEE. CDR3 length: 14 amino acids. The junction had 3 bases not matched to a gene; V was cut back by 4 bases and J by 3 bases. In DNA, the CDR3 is TGTGCCAGCAGCATACGGGGGGGCTACAATGAGCAGTTCTTC. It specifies CASSIRGGYNEQFF.

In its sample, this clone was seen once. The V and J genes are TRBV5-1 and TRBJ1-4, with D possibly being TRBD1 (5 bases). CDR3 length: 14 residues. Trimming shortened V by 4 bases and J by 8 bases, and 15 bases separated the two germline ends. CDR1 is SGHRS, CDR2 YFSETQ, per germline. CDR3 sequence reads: CASSPGGGKEKLFF. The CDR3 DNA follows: TGCGCCAGCAGCCCTGGGGGAGGGAAGGAAAAACTGTTTTTT. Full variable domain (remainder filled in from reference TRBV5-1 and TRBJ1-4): KAGVTQTPRYLIKTRGQQVTLSCSPISGHRSVSWYQQTPGQGLQFLFEYFSETQRNKGNFPGRFSGRQFSNSRSEMNVSTLELGDSALYLCASSPGGGKEKLFFGSGTQLSVL.

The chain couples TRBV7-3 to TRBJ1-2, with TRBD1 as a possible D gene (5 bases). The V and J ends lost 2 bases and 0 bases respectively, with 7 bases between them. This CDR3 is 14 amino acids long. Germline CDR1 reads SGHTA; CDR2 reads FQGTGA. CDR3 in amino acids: CASSLDSTNYGYTF. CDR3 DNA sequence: TGTGCCAGCAGCTTAGACAGCACTAACTATGGCTACACCTTC. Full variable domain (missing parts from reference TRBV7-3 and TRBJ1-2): GAGVSQTPSNKVTEKGKYVELRCDPISGHTALYWYRQSLGQGPEFLIYFQGTGAADDSGLPNDRFFAVRPEGSVSTLKIQRTERGDSAVYLCASSLDSTNYGYTFGSGTRLTVV.

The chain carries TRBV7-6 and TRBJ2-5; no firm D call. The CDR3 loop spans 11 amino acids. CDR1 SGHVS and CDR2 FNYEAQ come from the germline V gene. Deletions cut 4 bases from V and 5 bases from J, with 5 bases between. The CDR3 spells CASSSLETQYF. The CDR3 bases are TGTGCCAGCAGCTCACTGGAGACCCAGTACTTC.

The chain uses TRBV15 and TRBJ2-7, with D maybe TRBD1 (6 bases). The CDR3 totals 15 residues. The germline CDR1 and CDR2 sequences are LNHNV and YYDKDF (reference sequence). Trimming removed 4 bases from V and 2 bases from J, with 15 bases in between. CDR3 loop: CATSTYREGTYEQYF. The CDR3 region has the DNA TGTGCCACCAGCACCTACAGGGAAGGGACCTACGAGCAGTACTTC.

The CDR3 is CASRVESGTVNYGYTF. The CDR3 coding sequence is TGCGCCAGCAGGGTCGAATCAGGGACAGTTAACTATGGCTACACCTTC. J is TRBJ1-2 and V is TRBV4-1, with 7 bases matching TRBD1. The V and J ends lost 6 bases and 1 base, in that order; junction bases with no gene match: 11. Germline-derived CDR1 and CDR2 are MGHRA and YSYEKL. CDR3 length: 16 amino acids.

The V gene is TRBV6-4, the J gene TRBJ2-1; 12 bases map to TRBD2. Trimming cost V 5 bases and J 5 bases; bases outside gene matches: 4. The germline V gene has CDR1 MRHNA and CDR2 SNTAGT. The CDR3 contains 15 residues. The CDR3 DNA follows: TGTGCCAGCAGTTCACTAGCGGGGGGACACAATGAGCAGTTCTTC. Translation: CASSSLAGGHNEQFF.

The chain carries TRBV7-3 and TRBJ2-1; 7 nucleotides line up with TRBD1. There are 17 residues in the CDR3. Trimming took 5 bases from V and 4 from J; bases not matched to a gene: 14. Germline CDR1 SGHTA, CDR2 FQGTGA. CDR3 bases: TGTGCCAGCAGCCCGAACCCGGGACAGCTATCTTACAATGAGCAGTTCTTC. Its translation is CASSPNPGQLSYNEQFF.

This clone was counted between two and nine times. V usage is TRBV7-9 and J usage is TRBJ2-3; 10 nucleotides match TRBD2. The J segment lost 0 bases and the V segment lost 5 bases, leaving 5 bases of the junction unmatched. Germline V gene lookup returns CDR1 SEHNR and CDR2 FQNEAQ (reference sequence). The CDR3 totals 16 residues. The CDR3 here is CASSITAGGSTDTQYF. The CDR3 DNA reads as TGTGCCAGCAGCATAACAGCGGGGGGGAGCACAGATACGCAGTATTTT.

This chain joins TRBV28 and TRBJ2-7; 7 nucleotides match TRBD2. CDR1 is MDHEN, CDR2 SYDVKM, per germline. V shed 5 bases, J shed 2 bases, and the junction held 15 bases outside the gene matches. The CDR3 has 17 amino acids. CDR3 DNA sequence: TGTGCCAGCAGTCCCGACCTGGTAGCGGGCGGTCCCTACGAGCAGTACGTC. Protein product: CASSPDLVAGGPYEQYV.

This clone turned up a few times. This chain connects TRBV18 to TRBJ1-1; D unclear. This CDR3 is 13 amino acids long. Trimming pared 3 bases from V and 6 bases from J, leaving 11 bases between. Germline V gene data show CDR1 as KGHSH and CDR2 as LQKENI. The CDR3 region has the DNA TGTGCCAGCTCACCGGTTGGGTTCTCTGAAGCTTTCTTT. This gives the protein CASSPVGFSEAFF.

CDR3 in DNA: TGTGCCTGGAGTCCGGGGACAGTCCATGGCTACACCTTC. Its translation: CAWSPGTVHGYTF. The chain links TRBV30 to TRBJ1-2; 7 positions agree with TRBD1. The ends lost 2 bases at V and 6 bases at J; junction bases unmatched: 6. The germline CDR1 and CDR2 sequences are GTSNPN and SVGIG (reference sequence). CDR3 length equals 13 residues.

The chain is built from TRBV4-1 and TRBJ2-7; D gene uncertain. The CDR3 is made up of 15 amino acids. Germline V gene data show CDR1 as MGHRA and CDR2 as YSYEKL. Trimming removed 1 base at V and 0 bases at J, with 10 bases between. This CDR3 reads CASSQARQNSYEQYF. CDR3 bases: TGCGCCAGCAGCCAAGCCCGCCAGAACTCCTACGAGCAGTACTTC.

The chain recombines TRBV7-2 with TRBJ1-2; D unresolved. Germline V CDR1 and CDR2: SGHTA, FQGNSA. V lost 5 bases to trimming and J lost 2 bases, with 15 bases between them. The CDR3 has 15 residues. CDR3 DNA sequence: TGTGCCAGCAGCCACCCCGCCGGTCGGAACTATGGCTACACCTTC. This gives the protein CASSHPAGRNYGYTF.

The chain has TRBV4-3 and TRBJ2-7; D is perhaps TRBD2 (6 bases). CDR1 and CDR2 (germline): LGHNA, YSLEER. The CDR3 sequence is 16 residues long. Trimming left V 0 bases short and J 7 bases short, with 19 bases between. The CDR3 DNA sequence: TGCGCCAGCAGCCAAGATCGAGGGACTTCTGGAGGGGAGCAGTACTTC. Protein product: CASSQDRGTSGGEQYF.

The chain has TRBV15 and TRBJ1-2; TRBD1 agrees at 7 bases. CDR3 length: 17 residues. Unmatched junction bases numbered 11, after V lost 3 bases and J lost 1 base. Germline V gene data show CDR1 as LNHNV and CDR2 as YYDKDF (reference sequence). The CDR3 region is CATSSQFDRVLNYGYTF. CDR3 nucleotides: TGTGCCACCAGCAGTCAATTTGACAGGGTACTTAACTATGGCTACACCTTC.

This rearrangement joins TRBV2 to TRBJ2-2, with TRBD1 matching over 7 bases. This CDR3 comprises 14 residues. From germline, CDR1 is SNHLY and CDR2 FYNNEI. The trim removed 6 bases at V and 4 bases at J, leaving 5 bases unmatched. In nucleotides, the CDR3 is TGTGCCAGCAGGTTGGACAGGAGCACCGGGGAGCTGTTTTTT. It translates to CASRLDRSTGELFF.

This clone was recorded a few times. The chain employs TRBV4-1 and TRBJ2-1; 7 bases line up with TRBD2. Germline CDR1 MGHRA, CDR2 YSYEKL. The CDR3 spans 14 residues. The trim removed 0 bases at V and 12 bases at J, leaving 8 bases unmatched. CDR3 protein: CASSQDPRTRRQFF. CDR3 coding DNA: TGCGCCAGCAGCCAAGATCCAAGGACTAGACGGCAGTTCTTC.

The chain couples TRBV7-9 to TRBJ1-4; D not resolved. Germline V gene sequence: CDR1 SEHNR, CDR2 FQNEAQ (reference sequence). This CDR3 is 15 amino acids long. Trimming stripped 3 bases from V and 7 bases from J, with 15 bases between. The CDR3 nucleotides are TGTGCCAGCAGCTTCGACGAGGCGGTGGGTGAAAAACTGTTTTTT. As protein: CASSFDEAVGEKLFF.

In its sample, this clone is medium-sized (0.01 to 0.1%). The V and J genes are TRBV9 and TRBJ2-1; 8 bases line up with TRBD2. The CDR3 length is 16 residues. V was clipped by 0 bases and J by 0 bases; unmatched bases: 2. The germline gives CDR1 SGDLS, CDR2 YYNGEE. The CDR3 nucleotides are TGTGCCAGCAGCGTAGGCGGGGGGAGCTCCTACAATGAGCAGTTCTTC. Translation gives CASSVGGGSSYNEQFF.

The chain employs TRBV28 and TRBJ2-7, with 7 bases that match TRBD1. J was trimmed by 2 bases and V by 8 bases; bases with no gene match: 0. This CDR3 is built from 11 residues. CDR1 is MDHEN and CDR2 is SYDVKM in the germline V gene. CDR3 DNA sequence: TGTGCCAGCGGACAGGCCTACGAGCAGTACGTC. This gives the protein CASGQAYEQYV.

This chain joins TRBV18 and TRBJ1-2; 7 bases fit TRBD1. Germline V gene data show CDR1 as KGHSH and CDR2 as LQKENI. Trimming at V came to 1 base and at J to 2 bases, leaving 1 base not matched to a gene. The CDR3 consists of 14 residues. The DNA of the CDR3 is TGTGCCAGCTCACCACGACAGGGAAACTATGGCTACACCTTC. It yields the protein CASSPRQGNYGYTF.

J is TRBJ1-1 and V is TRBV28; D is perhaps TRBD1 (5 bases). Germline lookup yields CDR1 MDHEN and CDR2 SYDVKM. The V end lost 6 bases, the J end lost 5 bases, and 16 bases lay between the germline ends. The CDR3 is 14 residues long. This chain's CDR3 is CASRDGGRGTEAFF. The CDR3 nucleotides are TGTGCCAGCAGGGATGGAGGGCGGGGGACTGAAGCTTTCTTT.

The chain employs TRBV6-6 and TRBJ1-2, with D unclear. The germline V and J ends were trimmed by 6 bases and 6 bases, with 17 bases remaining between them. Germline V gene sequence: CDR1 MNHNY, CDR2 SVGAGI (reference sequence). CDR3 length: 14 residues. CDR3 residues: CASSPTLTVDGYTF. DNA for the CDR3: TGTGCCAGCAGCCCGACTTTAACGGTTGATGGCTACACCTTC.

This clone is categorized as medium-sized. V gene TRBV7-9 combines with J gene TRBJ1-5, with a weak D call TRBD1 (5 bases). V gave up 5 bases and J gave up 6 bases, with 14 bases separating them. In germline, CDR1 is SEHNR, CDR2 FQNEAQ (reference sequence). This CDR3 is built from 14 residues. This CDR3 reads CASSHAGRSQPQHF. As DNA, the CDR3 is TGTGCCAGCAGCCATGCAGGGCGAAGTCAGCCCCAGCATTTT.

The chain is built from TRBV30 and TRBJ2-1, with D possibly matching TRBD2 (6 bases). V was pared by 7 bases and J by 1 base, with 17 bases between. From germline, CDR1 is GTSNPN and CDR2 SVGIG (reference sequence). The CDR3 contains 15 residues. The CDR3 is CASAGSRGSYNEQFF. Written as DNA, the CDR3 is TGTGCCTCGGCGGGGTCAAGGGGATCCTACAATGAGCAGTTCTTC.

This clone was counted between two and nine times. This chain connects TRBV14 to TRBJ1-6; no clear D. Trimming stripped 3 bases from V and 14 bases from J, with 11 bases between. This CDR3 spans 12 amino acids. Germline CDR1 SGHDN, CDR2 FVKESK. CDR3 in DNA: TGTGCCAGCAGCCAGAGACCGGGTTCCCTCCACTTT. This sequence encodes CASSQRPGSLHF.

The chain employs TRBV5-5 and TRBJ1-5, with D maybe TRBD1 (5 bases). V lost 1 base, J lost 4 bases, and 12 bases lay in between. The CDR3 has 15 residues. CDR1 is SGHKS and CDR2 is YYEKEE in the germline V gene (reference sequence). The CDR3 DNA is TGTGCCAGCAGCTTGATTGGCAGGGAAAATCAGCCCCAGCATTTT. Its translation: CASSLIGRENQPQHF.

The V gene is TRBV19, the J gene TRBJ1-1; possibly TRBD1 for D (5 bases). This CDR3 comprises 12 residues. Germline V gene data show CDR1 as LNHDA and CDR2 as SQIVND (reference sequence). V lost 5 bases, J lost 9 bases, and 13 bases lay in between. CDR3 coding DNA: TGTGCCAGTAGTGACCGACAGACACAAGCTTTCTTT. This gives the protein CASSDRQTQAFF.